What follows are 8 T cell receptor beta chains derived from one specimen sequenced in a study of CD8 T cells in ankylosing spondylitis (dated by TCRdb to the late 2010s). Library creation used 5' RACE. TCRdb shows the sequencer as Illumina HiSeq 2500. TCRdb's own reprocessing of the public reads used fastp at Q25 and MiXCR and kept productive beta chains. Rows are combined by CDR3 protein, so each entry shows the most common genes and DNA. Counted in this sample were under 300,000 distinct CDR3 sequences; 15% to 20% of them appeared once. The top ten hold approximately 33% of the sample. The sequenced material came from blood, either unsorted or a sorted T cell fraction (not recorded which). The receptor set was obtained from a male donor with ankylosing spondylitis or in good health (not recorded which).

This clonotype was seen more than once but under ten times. The CDR3 nucleotides are TGCGCCAGCAGCCAAGTAGGGGGGGGGGGCCAAGAGACCCAGTACTTC. This gives the protein CASSQVGGGGQETQYF. The chain links TRBV4-3 to TRBJ2-5; TRBD2 is a possible D gene (7 bases). CDR1 and CDR2 from the germline V gene are LGHNA and YSLEER. Trimming shortened V by 1 base and J by 1 base, and 13 bases separated the two germline ends. The CDR3 is 16 amino acids.

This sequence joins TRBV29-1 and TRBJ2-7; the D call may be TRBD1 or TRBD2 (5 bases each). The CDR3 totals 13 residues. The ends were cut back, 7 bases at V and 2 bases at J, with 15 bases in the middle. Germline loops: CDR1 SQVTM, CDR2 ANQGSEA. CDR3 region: CSAYGTGPYEQYF. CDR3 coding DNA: TGCAGCGCGTACGGGACCGGGCCCTACGAGCAGTACTTC.

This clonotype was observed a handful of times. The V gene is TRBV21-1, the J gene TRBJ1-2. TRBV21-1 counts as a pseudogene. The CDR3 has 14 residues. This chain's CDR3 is CASSIWATNYGYTF. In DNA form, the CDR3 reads TGTGCCAGCAGCATTTGGGCCACTAACTATGGCTACACCTTC.

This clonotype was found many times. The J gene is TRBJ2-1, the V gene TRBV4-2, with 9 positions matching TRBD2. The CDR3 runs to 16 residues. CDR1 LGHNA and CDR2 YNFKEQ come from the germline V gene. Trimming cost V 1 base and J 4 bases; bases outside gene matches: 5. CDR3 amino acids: CASSQVASGTYNEQFF. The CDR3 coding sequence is TGTGCCAGCAGCCAAGTCGCTAGCGGGACGTACAATGAGCAGTTCTTC.

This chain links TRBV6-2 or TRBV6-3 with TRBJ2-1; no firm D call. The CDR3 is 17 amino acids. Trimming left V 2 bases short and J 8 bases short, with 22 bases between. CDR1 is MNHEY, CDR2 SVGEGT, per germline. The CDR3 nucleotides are TGTGCCAGCAGTTACGGTTCGGCAGTTCGGTCTTGGGATGAGCAGTTCTTC. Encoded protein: CASSYGSAVRSWDEQFF.

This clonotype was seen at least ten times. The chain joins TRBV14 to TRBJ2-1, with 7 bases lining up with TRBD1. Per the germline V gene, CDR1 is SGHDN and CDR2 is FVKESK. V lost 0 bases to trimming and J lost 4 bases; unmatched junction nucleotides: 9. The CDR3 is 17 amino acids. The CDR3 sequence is CASSQDWGTEPYNEQFF. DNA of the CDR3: TGTGCCAGCAGCCAAGACTGGGGGACAGAGCCGTACAATGAGCAGTTCTTC.

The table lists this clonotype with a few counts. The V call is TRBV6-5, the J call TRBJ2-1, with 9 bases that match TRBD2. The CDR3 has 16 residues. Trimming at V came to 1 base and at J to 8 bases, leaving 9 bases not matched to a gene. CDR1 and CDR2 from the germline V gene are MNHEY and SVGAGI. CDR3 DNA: TGTGCCAGCAGTTACTTGGCGGGAGGGTCGGGGGATGAGCAGTTCTTC. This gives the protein CASSYLAGGSGDEQFF.

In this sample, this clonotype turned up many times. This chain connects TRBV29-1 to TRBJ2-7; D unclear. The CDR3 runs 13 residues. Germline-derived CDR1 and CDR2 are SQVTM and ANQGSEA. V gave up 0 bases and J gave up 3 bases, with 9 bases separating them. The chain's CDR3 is CSVEDDISYEQYF. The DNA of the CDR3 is TGCAGCGTTGAAGATGACATAAGCTACGAGCAGTACTTC.